These T cell receptor beta chains were read from a single sample in a study of blood T cell repertoires in COVID-19. Sequencing was performed with immunoSEQ multiplex PCR; in TCRdb, only in-frame clones are kept and a portion is missing. The table has about 98,000 clones, 70% to 90% seen once. Source material: peripheral blood. These receptors all stem from a man between 50 and 59 years old with active COVID-19. The CDR3 runs from the conserved cysteine through the conserved F or W. Each record gives: J gene, D gene, clone size, V gene, CDR3 protein, CDR3 DNA. A D gene is named only where the DNA matches it firmly. Expanded clones are given a class, and other clones once, few, many or no size at all.

J gene: TRBJ1-2
D gene: .
clone size: .
V gene: TRBV6-2/TRBV6-3
CDR3 protein: CASSYSSGPIYGYTF
CDR3 DNA: TGTGCCAGCAGTTACTCTAGTGGGCCAATCTATGGCTACACCTTC

J gene: TRBJ2-1
D gene: TRBD2
clone size: .
V gene: TRBV10-3
CDR3 protein: CAISQLAGGPNEQFF
CDR3 DNA: TGTGCCATCAGCCAACTAGCGGGGGGGCCTAATGAGCAGTTCTTC

J gene: TRBJ2-2
D gene: TRBD2
clone size: .
V gene: TRBV29-1
CDR3 protein: CSVRTSGGPNTGELFF
CDR3 DNA: TGCAGCGTTAGGACTAGCGGGGGACCGAACACCGGGGAGCTGTTTTTT

J gene: TRBJ2-7
D gene: TRBD1
clone size: .
V gene: TRBV7-9
CDR3 protein: CASSSQGEYEQYF
CDR3 DNA: TGTGCCAGCAGCTCCCAGGGGGAGTACGAGCAGTACTTC

J gene: TRBJ1-2
D gene: .
clone size: .
V gene: TRBV30
CDR3 protein: CAWSVSRGGAGYTF
CDR3 DNA: TGTGCCTGGAGTGTGTCCAGGGGTGGTGCTGGCTACACCTTC

J gene: TRBJ2-2
D gene: .
clone size: .
V gene: TRBV5-1
CDR3 protein: CASSLGREGTGELFF
CDR3 DNA: TGCGCCAGCAGCTTGGGCAGGGAAGGGACCGGGGAGCTGTTTTTT

J gene: TRBJ2-7
D gene: .
clone size: once
V gene: TRBV4-2
CDR3 protein: CASSQSGDYEQYF
CDR3 DNA: TGTGCCAGCAGCCAATCAGGGGATTACGAGCAGTACTTC

J gene: TRBJ1-2
D gene: TRBD1
clone size: .
V gene: TRBV18
CDR3 protein: CASSLDQGANYGYTF
CDR3 DNA: TGTGCCAGCTCACTAGATCAGGGGGCAAACTATGGCTACACCTTC

J gene: TRBJ2-7
D gene: .
clone size: .
V gene: TRBV5-4
CDR3 protein: CASSSTGTGDEQYF
CDR3 DNA: TGTGCCAGCAGCTCGACCGGGACGGGGGACGAGCAGTACTTC

J gene: TRBJ1-6
D gene: .
clone size: .
V gene: TRBV19
CDR3 protein: CAGSGGTDNSPLHF
CDR3 DNA: TGTGCCGGCTCGGGGGGAACCGATAATTCACCCCTCCACTTT

J gene: TRBJ2-7
D gene: .
clone size: .
V gene: TRBV3-1/TRBV3-2
CDR3 protein: CASSQFGVHEQYF
CDR3 DNA: TGTGCCAGCAGCCAATTCGGGGTACACGAGCAGTACTTC

J gene: TRBJ2-3
D gene: .
clone size: .
V gene: TRBV7-8
CDR3 protein: CASVVGGPGTDTQYF
CDR3 DNA: TGTGCCAGTGTCGTCGGGGGGCCGGGCACAGATACGCAGTATTTT

J gene: TRBJ2-2
D gene: TRBD2
clone size: .
V gene: TRBV7-6
CDR3 protein: CASSGSGRGAHTGELFF
CDR3 DNA: TGTGCCAGCAGCGGAAGCGGGCGGGGGGCTCACACCGGGGAGCTGTTTTTT

J gene: TRBJ1-4
D gene: .
clone size: once
V gene: TRBV3-1/TRBV3-2
CDR3 protein: CASSPTATNEKLFF
CDR3 DNA: TGTGCCAGCAGCCCGACAGCAACTAATGAAAAACTGTTTTTT

J gene: TRBJ2-2
D gene: .
clone size: .
V gene: TRBV5-1
CDR3 protein: CASSLSGRASTGELFF
CDR3 DNA: TGCGCCAGCAGCTTGAGTGGCAGGGCGAGCACCGGGGAGCTGTTTTTT

J gene: TRBJ2-2
D gene: TRBD2
clone size: .
V gene: TRBV19
CDR3 protein: CASGDGGGYTGELFF
CDR3 DNA: TGTGCCAGTGGAGACGGGGGAGGGTACACCGGGGAGCTGTTTTTT

J gene: TRBJ1-1
D gene: .
clone size: .
V gene: TRBV7-2
CDR3 protein: CASSRQGGNTEAFF
CDR3 DNA: TGTGCCAGCAGCAGGCAGGGAGGGAACACTGAAGCTTTCTTT

J gene: TRBJ2-7
D gene: .
clone size: .
V gene: TRBV7-8
CDR3 protein: CASTEGGGMYIEQYF
CDR3 DNA: TGTGCCAGCACCGAAGGGGGTGGGATGTATATCGAGCAGTACTTC

J gene: TRBJ2-6
D gene: .
clone size: .
V gene: TRBV6-5
CDR3 protein: CASSYSGGSGANVLTF
CDR3 DNA: TGTGCCAGCAGTTACTCGGGGGGCTCTGGGGCCAACGTCCTGACTTTC

J gene: TRBJ1-2
D gene: .
clone size: .
V gene: TRBV5-4
CDR3 protein: CASSLGGQNYGYTF
CDR3 DNA: TGTGCCAGCAGCTTGGGGGGGCAGAACTATGGCTACACCTTC

J gene: TRBJ1-1
D gene: .
clone size: medium-sized
V gene: TRBV5-1
CDR3 protein: CASSSEQGRTEAFF
CDR3 DNA: TGCGCCAGCAGCTCGGAACAGGGAAGGACTGAAGCTTTCTTT

J gene: TRBJ1-5
D gene: .
clone size: .
V gene: TRBV6-5
CDR3 protein: CASRERGTLNQPQHF
CDR3 DNA: TGTGCCAGCAGGGAGAGGGGGACCCTCAATCAGCCCCAGCATTTT

J gene: TRBJ1-3
D gene: .
clone size: .
V gene: TRBV7-9
CDR3 protein: CASSTPGGTDPYSGNTIYF
CDR3 DNA: TGTGCCAGCAGCACCCCGGGGGGGACGGACCCCTACTCTGGAAACACCATATATTTT

J gene: TRBJ2-7
D gene: .
clone size: .
V gene: TRBV3-1/TRBV3-2
CDR3 protein: CASSQDHSGKAYEQYF
CDR3 DNA: TGTGCCAGCAGCCAAGATCATAGCGGCAAAGCCTACGAGCAGTACTTC

J gene: TRBJ2-7
D gene: .
clone size: .
V gene: TRBV18
CDR3 protein: CASSPLGGSSYEQYF
CDR3 DNA: TGTGCCAGCTCACCACTAGGCGGCAGCTCCTACGAGCAGTACTTC

J gene: TRBJ1-3
D gene: .
clone size: .
V gene: TRBV5-6
CDR3 protein: CASSLAGPNSGNTIYF
CDR3 DNA: TGTGCCAGCAGCTTGGCAGGGCCAAACTCTGGAAACACCATATATTTT

J gene: TRBJ2-3
D gene: .
clone size: .
V gene: TRBV15
CDR3 protein: CATSSSRRDASTDTQYF
CDR3 DNA: TGTGCCACCAGCTCCTCAAGGAGGGACGCCAGCACAGATACGCAGTATTTT

J gene: TRBJ2-7
D gene: TRBD1
clone size: once
V gene: TRBV23-1
CDR3 protein: CASSQSTGGYEQYF
CDR3 DNA: TGCGCCAGCAGTCAATCGACAGGGGGCTACGAGCAGTACTTC

J gene: TRBJ2-1
D gene: TRBD2
clone size: .
V gene: TRBV19
CDR3 protein: CASRRLAGENNEQFF
CDR3 DNA: TGTGCCAGTAGACGACTAGCGGGGGAGAACAATGAGCAGTTCTTC

J gene: TRBJ2-7
D gene: .
clone size: .
V gene: TRBV27
CDR3 protein: CASRSVNEQYF
CDR3 DNA: TGTGCCAGCAGGTCGGTGAACGAGCAGTACTTC

J gene: TRBJ2-5
D gene: TRBD2
clone size: few
V gene: TRBV5-8
CDR3 protein: CASSLGIPGLARETQYF
CDR3 DNA: TGTGCCAGCAGCTTGGGCATCCCGGGACTAGCTCGGGAGACCCAGTACTTC

J gene: TRBJ2-7
D gene: .
clone size: .
V gene: TRBV5-4
CDR3 protein: CASSENVHRDGAYEQYF
CDR3 DNA: TGTGCCAGCAGCGAAAACGTTCATAGAGACGGGGCCTACGAGCAGTACTTC

J gene: TRBJ1-1
D gene: .
clone size: .
V gene: TRBV7-9
CDR3 protein: CASTLYPNTEAFF
CDR3 DNA: TGTGCCAGCACCCTCTATCCGAACACTGAAGCTTTCTTT

J gene: TRBJ2-7
D gene: .
clone size: .
V gene: TRBV5-1
CDR3 protein: CASSGGDGKRDEQYF
CDR3 DNA: TGCGCCAGCAGCGGCGGGGACGGGAAGAGAGACGAGCAGTACTTC

J gene: TRBJ2-5
D gene: .
clone size: once
V gene: TRBV25-1
CDR3 protein: CASSELKGREETQYF
CDR3 DNA: TGTGCCAGCAGTGAATTGAAGGGCAGGGAAGAGACCCAGTACTTC

J gene: TRBJ2-7
D gene: TRBD2
clone size: .
V gene: TRBV5-4
CDR3 protein: CASSRGGASSYEQYF
CDR3 DNA: TGTGCCAGCAGCCGGGGGGGGGCCAGCTCCTACGAGCAGTACTTC

J gene: TRBJ1-1
D gene: TRBD1
clone size: .
V gene: TRBV5-1
CDR3 protein: CASSAIPLTGGGTEAFF
CDR3 DNA: TGCGCCAGCAGCGCCATACCCTTAACAGGGGGAGGAACTGAAGCTTTCTTT

J gene: TRBJ2-7
D gene: TRBD1
clone size: .
V gene: TRBV4-3
CDR3 protein: CASSQDHSGTGGSYEQYF
CDR3 DNA: TGCGCCAGCAGCCAAGATCATTCCGGGACAGGGGGCTCCTACGAGCAGTACTTC

J gene: TRBJ2-7
D gene: .
clone size: .
V gene: TRBV7-2
CDR3 protein: CASSSGGSYEQYF
CDR3 DNA: TGTGCCAGCAGCTCCGGTGGCTCCTACGAGCAGTACTTC

J gene: TRBJ1-5
D gene: .
clone size: few
V gene: TRBV12-3/TRBV12-4
CDR3 protein: CASSLSGGQPQHF
CDR3 DNA: TGTGCCAGCAGTTTAAGCGGGGGACAGCCCCAGCATTTT

J gene: TRBJ2-2
D gene: TRBD2
clone size: .
V gene: TRBV3-1/TRBV3-2
CDR3 protein: CASSPQRGGRTGELFF
CDR3 DNA: TGTGCCAGCAGCCCCCAGCGGGGGGGAAGGACCGGGGAGCTGTTTTTT

J gene: TRBJ2-5
D gene: .
clone size: .
V gene: TRBV19
CDR3 protein: CASSPLVEGASQETQYF
CDR3 DNA: TGTGCCAGTAGTCCCCTCGTGGAAGGGGCGAGTCAAGAGACCCAGTACTTC

J gene: TRBJ1-2
D gene: TRBD1
clone size: .
V gene: TRBV6-2/TRBV6-3
CDR3 protein: CASSYSTGQGYTF
CDR3 DNA: TGTGCCAGCAGTTACTCGACGGGACAGGGCTACACCTTC

J gene: TRBJ2-1
D gene: TRBD2
clone size: .
V gene: TRBV30
CDR3 protein: CAWGLGGAVINEQFF
CDR3 DNA: TGTGCCTGGGGCCTCGGGGGGGCCGTTATCAATGAGCAGTTCTTC

J gene: TRBJ2-5
D gene: TRBD2
clone size: .
V gene: TRBV4-1
CDR3 protein: CASSQGLAGRETQYF
CDR3 DNA: TGCGCCAGCAGCCAAGGACTAGCGGGGAGGGAGACCCAGTACTTC

J gene: TRBJ1-2
D gene: TRBD1
clone size: .
V gene: TRBV5-6
CDR3 protein: CASSLVKDRGRGYTF
CDR3 DNA: TGTGCCAGCAGCCTTGTGAAGGACAGGGGGCGAGGCTACACCTTC

J gene: TRBJ1-2
D gene: .
clone size: .
V gene: TRBV27
CDR3 protein: CASSLDGGWYGYTF
CDR3 DNA: TGTGCCAGCAGTCTCGACGGAGGGTGGTATGGCTACACCTTC

J gene: TRBJ2-7
D gene: TRBD1
clone size: few
V gene: TRBV5-1
CDR3 protein: CASSLALRDRGYEQYF
CDR3 DNA: TGCGCCAGCAGCTTGGCCCTCCGGGACAGGGGGTACGAGCAGTACTTC

J gene: TRBJ1-6
D gene: TRBD1
clone size: .
V gene: TRBV13
CDR3 protein: CASSFTTGTSYNSPLHF
CDR3 DNA: TGTGCCAGCAGCTTCACGACAGGGACCTCCTATAATTCACCCCTCCACTTT

J gene: TRBJ2-1
D gene: TRBD2
clone size: .
V gene: TRBV2
CDR3 protein: CASSEADLLRGSNEQFF
CDR3 DNA: TGTGCCAGCAGTGAAGCGGACCTATTGCGGGGGAGCAATGAGCAGTTCTTC

J gene: TRBJ2-7
D gene: TRBD1
clone size: .
V gene: TRBV2
CDR3 protein: CASRSFGQGEGRQYF
CDR3 DNA: TGTGCCAGCAGGAGTTTCGGACAGGGGGAGGGTAGGCAGTACTTC

J gene: TRBJ2-5
D gene: TRBD1
clone size: .
V gene: TRBV18
CDR3 protein: CASQAPRTGGRETQYF
CDR3 DNA: TGTGCCAGCCAAGCCCCTAGGACAGGGGGCAGGGAGACCCAGTACTTC

J gene: TRBJ1-4
D gene: .
clone size: .
V gene: TRBV27
CDR3 protein: CASSFRERGEKLFF
CDR3 DNA: TGTGCCAGCAGTTTCCGGGAACGAGGGGAAAAACTGTTTTTT

J gene: TRBJ1-1
D gene: .
clone size: .
V gene: TRBV18
CDR3 protein: CASSPRDLGNTEAFF
CDR3 DNA: TGTGCCAGCTCACCACGGGACTTGGGGAACACTGAAGCTTTCTTT

J gene: TRBJ1-2
D gene: .
clone size: few
V gene: TRBV7-9
CDR3 protein: CASSPWEGRYGYTF
CDR3 DNA: TGTGCCAGCAGCCCATGGGAGGGTCGGTATGGCTACACCTTC